Listed below are T cell receptor beta chains from one sample, sequenced in a study of cytomegalovirus exposure and HLA in healthy donors. Assay: immunoSEQ multiplex PCR; the TCRdb copy retains only in-frame clones and omits some. The sample lists 330,000 or so clones; roughly 90% were seen once. Material for sequencing was PBMCs. The receptors were sampled from a woman aged 18-29 years in good health and CMV-seronegative. The CDR3 runs from the conserved cysteine through the conserved F or W.

J gene,V gene,CDR3 protein
TRBJ2-3,TRBV4-3,CASSRGTGQLEADTQYF
TRBJ2-5,TRBV19,CASSIGLAGETQYF
TRBJ2-1,TRBV4-2,CASSQDVVSSGAYNEQFF
TRBJ2-5,TRBV27,CASSLWQAGGETQYF
TRBJ2-7,TRBV7-2,CASSSDRGGEQYF
TRBJ2-7,TRBV5-1,CASSWTIMGGEQYF
TRBJ2-7,TRBV7-9,CASSLARDEQYF
TRBJ2-1,TRBV9,CASSVAGTSSNEQFF
TRBJ2-5,TRBV18,CASSPLEGVEETQYF
TRBJ2-1,TRBV7-2,CASSLMSPGTGYNEQFF
TRBJ2-7,TRBV18,CASSPTGQGSSYEQYF
TRBJ2-2,TRBV30,CAWSPYTGELFF
TRBJ2-7,TRBV11-3,CASSLAGQGGYEQYF
TRBJ2-2,TRBV9,CASSTRQGAGELFF
TRBJ1-4,TRBV7-9,CASSTGQGEAVVDEKLFF
TRBJ2-2,TRBV9,CASSGKGANTGELFF
TRBJ2-3,TRBV6-5,CASSLGQIYTDTQYF
TRBJ2-1,TRBV14,CASSQWQGYNEQFF